One and the same sample provided the 27 T cell receptor beta chains below, sequenced in a study of response to subunit inactivated influenza vaccine. One entry per CDR3 protein results from TCRdb running MiXCR on the RT-PCR reads. In the table there are about 310,000 distinct CDR3 sequences, 20% to 25% of which are singletons. Sample: PBMCs from blood, taken about 19 months after vaccination. The source of these receptors is a man in his fifties or sixties who received an inactivated influenza vaccine.

The V and J genes are TRBV4-3 and TRBJ2-2; TRBD2 agrees at 11 bases. The length of the CDR3 is 20 residues. The germline V gene encodes CDR1 LGHNA and CDR2 YSLEER. V was pared by 0 bases and J by 3 bases, with 12 bases of the junction left unmatched. The CDR3 sequence is CASSQDSVVAGGQDTGELFF. CDR3 nucleotide sequence: TGCGCCAGCAGCCAAGATAGCGTGGTAGCGGGGGGGCAAGACACCGGGGAGCTGTTTTTT.

The chain is built from TRBV28 and TRBJ1-4; D perhaps matches TRBD1 (5 bases). The CDR3 sequence is 13 residues long. Between the trimmed V and J ends, which lost 8 bases and 7 bases, there was a span of 14 bases. CDR1 and CDR2 (germline): MDHEN, SYDVKM. CDR3 sequence: CASVSGRLEKLFF. The CDR3, as DNA: TGTGCCAGCGTTTCGGGGCGCCTTGAAAAACTGTTTTTT.

This clonotype showed up just a few times. The V call is TRBV12-3 or TRBV12-4, the J call TRBJ1-1; TRBD1 might be the D (6 bases). Trimming cost V 6 bases and J 4 bases, with 12 bases left between them. This CDR3 comprises 13 residues. The CDR3 loop reads CASRGGGGTEAFF. The CDR3 DNA is TGTGCCAGCAGGGGAGGAGGGGGCACTGAAGCTTTCTTT.

The chain is built from TRBV20-1 and TRBJ2-7; TRBD1 or TRBD2 may be the D gene (5 bases each). The CDR3 sequence is 15 residues long. Trimming removed 3 bases from V and 0 bases from J, with 15 bases in between. Germline assignment: CDR1 DFQATT and CDR2 SNEGSKA (reference sequence). CDR3 in DNA: TGCAGTGCTAGTCGTGGGGACCGGAGCTCCTACGAGCAGTACTTC. Translation: CSASRGDRSSYEQYF.

The rearrangement links TRBV6-2 or TRBV6-3 to TRBJ1-5; weak D call: TRBD1 (5 bases). This CDR3 has 15 amino acids. In germline, CDR1 is MNHEY, CDR2 SVGEGT. The ends were cut back, 3 bases at V and 7 bases at J, with 16 bases in the middle. CDR3 DNA sequence: TGTGCCAGCAGTTATCCAGGACAAACAGGCCAGCCCCAGCATTTT. Its translation: CASSYPGQTGQPQHF.

This clonotype has only a few counts. The rearrangement links TRBV9 to TRBJ2-2; either TRBD1 or TRBD2 may supply D (5 bases each). Germline assignment: CDR1 SGDLS and CDR2 YYNGEE. CDR3 length: 19 amino acids. The germline V and J ends were trimmed by 5 bases and 6 bases, with 29 bases remaining between them. This CDR3 is CASSALGTPWVGGPGELFF. CDR3 bases: TGTGCCAGCAGTGCCCTCGGGACCCCCTGGGTTGGCGGCCCCGGGGAGCTGTTTTTT.

This clonotype was counted only a few times. The rearrangement uses TRBV20-1 and TRBJ1-1; D is undetermined. The germline V and J ends were trimmed by 0 bases and 0 bases, with 14 bases remaining between them. Germline-derived CDR1 and CDR2 are DFQATT and SNEGSKA (reference sequence). The CDR3 contains 16 residues. CDR3 sequence: CSARDLRMHVNTEAFF. DNA of the CDR3: TGCAGTGCTAGAGATCTTAGAATGCACGTGAACACTGAAGCTTTCTTT.

The V call is TRBV12-3 or TRBV12-4, the J call TRBJ2-7, with 8 bases matching TRBD1. The CDR3 consists of 15 residues. V shed 5 bases, J shed 3 bases, and the junction held 9 bases outside the gene matches. DNA of the CDR3: TGTGCCAGCAGTCCCCAGGGGGCAGTACTCTACGAGCAGTACTTC. Its translation is CASSPQGAVLYEQYF.

This clonotype was counted many times. The chain couples TRBV7-9 to TRBJ2-7; 8 bases align to TRBD1. J gave up 3 bases and V 5 bases, and 3 bases lay outside the gene matches. The length of the CDR3 is 13 residues. From germline, CDR1 is SEHNR and CDR2 FQNEAQ (reference sequence). CDR3 nucleotides: TGTGCCAGCAGCGGGACAGGTAACTACGAGCAGTACTTC. It encodes CASSGTGNYEQYF.

V usage is TRBV9 and J usage is TRBJ1-2; 11 nucleotides agree with TRBD1. Germline CDR1 is SGDLS and CDR2 is YYNGEE. J lost 4 bases, V lost 4 bases, and 6 bases had no gene match. The CDR3 extends over 15 amino acids. This chain's CDR3 is CASSPGTGGIYGYTF. CDR3 nucleotide sequence: TGTGCCAGCAGCCCCGGGACAGGGGGGATCTATGGCTACACCTTC.

The rearrangement links TRBV18 to TRBJ1-5, with unresolved D. The germline V gene has CDR1 KGHSH and CDR2 LQKENI. The CDR3 loop spans 15 amino acids. Trimming took 3 bases from V and 2 from J, leaving 11 bases between them. In nucleotides, the CDR3 is TGTGCCAGCTCACCCAGACCAGGAGGCAATCAGCCCCAGCATTTT. It specifies CASSPRPGGNQPQHF. Full variable domain (rest looked up from reference TRBV18 and TRBJ1-5): NAGVMQNPRHLVRRRGQEARLRCSPMKGHSHVYWYRQLPEEGLKFMVYLQKENIIDESGMPKERFSAEFPKEGPSILRIQQVVRGDSAAYFCASSPRPGGNQPQHFGDGTRLSIL.

The chain employs TRBV6-2 or TRBV6-3 and TRBJ2-4; unclear D gene. V lost 6 bases, J lost 0 bases, and 24 bases lay in between. The CDR3 is 19 residues long. CDR1 is MNHEY, CDR2 SVGEGT, per germline. DNA for the CDR3: TGTGCCAGCAGCGGAATACCAGGAAATAGCCCCCTAGCCAAAAACATTCAGTACTTC. Its protein is CASSGIPGNSPLAKNIQYF.

The chain is built from TRBV19 and TRBJ1-5, with D unresolved. The CDR3 totals 14 residues. Germline CDR1 reads LNHDA; CDR2 reads SQIVND (reference sequence). The ends were cut back, 1 base at V and 0 bases at J, with 4 bases in the middle. CDR3 amino acids: CASSIANSNQPQHF. The CDR3 nucleotides read TGTGCCAGTAGTATAGCAAATAGCAATCAGCCCCAGCATTTT.

This clonotype was detected many times. The chain uses TRBV6-2 or TRBV6-3 and TRBJ1-2, with D unclear. CDR1 and CDR2 from the germline V gene are MNHEY and SVGEGT. The V end lost 4 bases, the J end lost 0 bases, and 6 bases lay between the germline ends. The CDR3 is 13 residues long. CDR3 amino acids: CASSSAANYGYTF. The CDR3 DNA sequence: TGTGCCAGCAGTTCCGCGGCTAACTATGGCTACACCTTC.

The chain employs TRBV4-1 and TRBJ1-5; D is ambiguous. Deletions cut 0 bases from V and 1 base from J, with 10 bases between. The CDR3 extends over 16 amino acids. The germline V gene has CDR1 MGHRA and CDR2 YSYEKL. The CDR3 DNA is TGCGCCAGCAGCCAAGAAGGCCAACTAAGCAATCAGCCCCAGCATTTT. Translation gives CASSQEGQLSNQPQHF.

This clonotype was seen only a few times. The chain employs TRBV12-3 or TRBV12-4 and TRBJ2-1, with TRBD1 as a possible D gene (6 bases). There are 15 residues in the CDR3. Trimming left V 1 base short and J 4 bases short, with 11 bases between. The CDR3 spells CASSLGQGIYNEQFF. The CDR3 coding sequence is TGTGCCAGCAGTTTAGGTCAGGGGATATACAATGAGCAGTTCTTC.

This chain connects TRBV2 to TRBJ2-7; no clear D. The CDR3 is 13 residues long. CDR1 and CDR2 (germline): SNHLY, FYNNEI. Trimming shortened V by 5 bases and J by 3 bases, and 11 bases separated the two germline ends. The CDR3: CASSFSPYYEQYF. The CDR3 DNA is TGTGCCAGCAGTTTTTCTCCCTACTACGAGCAGTACTTC. The complete variable domain, with remaining parts taken from reference TRBV2 and TRBJ2-7, reads EPEVTQTPSHQVTQMGQEVILRCVPISNHLYFYWYRQILGQKVEFLVSFYNNEISEKSEIFDDQFSVERPDGSNFTLKIRSTKLEDSAMYFCASSFSPYYEQYFGPGTRLTVT.

CDR3 bases: TGTGCCAGCAGCCCACAGCAACTACAGCGGATCTTAGGGACGGCTTTCTTT. It is translated as CASSPQQLQRILGTAFF. This chain connects TRBV7-2 to TRBJ1-1; D is perhaps TRBD1 (5 bases). From germline, CDR1 is SGHTA and CDR2 FQGNSA. V was shortened by 5 bases and J by 11 bases, with 30 bases between the two germline ends. The CDR3 sequence is 17 residues long.

The genes are TRBV20-1 and TRBJ2-1; the match to TRBD2 covers 10 bases. The J segment lost 6 bases and the V segment lost 5 bases, leaving 7 bases of the junction unmatched. The CDR3 loop spans 14 amino acids. Germline V gene sequence: CDR1 DFQATT, CDR2 SNEGSKA (reference sequence). DNA of the CDR3: TGCAGTGCTCCCCTAGCGGGAGTAGGCAATGAGCAGTTCTTC. This translates into CSAPLAGVGNEQFF.

V is TRBV7-8 and J is TRBJ2-1; the match to TRBD1 covers 9 bases. CDR3 length: 15 amino acids. Germline V gene sequence: CDR1 SGHVS, CDR2 FQNEAQ. The J segment lost 3 bases and the V segment lost 5 bases, leaving 5 bases of the junction unmatched. The CDR3, as DNA: TGTGCCAGCAGCCGTCGGGACAGGGACTACAATGAGCAGTTCTTC. It translates to CASSRRDRDYNEQFF.

The chain joins TRBV5-1 to TRBJ2-7; D could derive from TRBD1 or TRBD2 (5 bases each). With 0 bases removed from V and 0 bases from J, the gap between germline ends came to 13 bases. The germline gives CDR1 SGHRS, CDR2 YFSETQ. The CDR3 is 16 residues long. The CDR3 protein is CASSLVRDPFSYEQYF. The CDR3 DNA reads TGCGCCAGCAGCTTGGTCCGGGACCCGTTCTCCTACGAGCAGTACTTC.

The sample holds a few counts of this clonotype. The chain employs TRBV9 and TRBJ2-7, with TRBD2 identical over 8 bases. V lost 4 bases, J lost 0 bases, and 18 bases stayed unmatched. The CDR3 spans 19 residues. Per the germline V gene, CDR1 is SGDLS and CDR2 is YYNGEE. CDR3 DNA sequence: TGTGCCAGCAGCCCCGGCGGCGGGAGGTCCCGAGGTAGCTCCTACGAGCAGTACTTC. This translates into CASSPGGGRSRGSSYEQYF.

A few counts support this clonotype. The rearrangement uses TRBV20-1 and TRBJ1-5, with 7 bases that match TRBD1. This CDR3 has 17 residues. V gave up 4 bases and J gave up 0 bases; unmatched junction bases: 12. CDR1 is DFQATT, CDR2 SNEGSKA, per germline (reference sequence). The DNA of the CDR3 is TGCAGTGCTACCCCCCGGACAGGAACCTATAGCAATCAGCCCCAGCATTTT. Its protein is CSATPRTGTYSNQPQHF.

The rearrangement links TRBV9 to TRBJ2-5; D gene unclear. V shed 2 bases and J shed 2 bases, with 7 bases lying between them. The CDR3 spans 13 residues. The germline V gene encodes CDR1 SGDLS and CDR2 YYNGEE. CDR3 amino acids: CASSVSEQETQYF. As DNA, the CDR3 is TGTGCCAGCAGCGTCTCGGAACAAGAGACCCAGTACTTC.

This clonotype was picked up a small number of times. The V gene is TRBV10-3, the J gene TRBJ2-3; 7 bases match TRBD1. This CDR3 region has 14 residues. The V segment lost 7 bases and the J segment 4 bases; nucleotides outside the gene matches: 8. Germline V gene lookup returns CDR1 ENHRY and CDR2 SYGVKD. The CDR3 DNA follows: TGTGCCATCACTCAGGGGGAATGGGCAGATACGCAGTATTTT. This gives the protein CAITQGEWADTQYF.

This clonotype was observed a handful of times. This sequence joins TRBV2 and TRBJ1-2; TRBD1 might be the D (5 bases). CDR1 is SNHLY and CDR2 is FYNNEI in the germline V gene. V was clipped by 6 bases and J by 2 bases, with 10 bases between them. There are 13 residues in the CDR3. For the CDR3, the DNA is TGTGCCAGCAGGTGGGACGGAAACTATGGCTACACCTTC. Translated, it gives CASRWDGNYGYTF.

The chain couples TRBV9 to TRBJ1-4; D might be TRBD1 (5 bases). The ends were cut back, 0 bases at V and 7 bases at J, with 16 bases in the middle. CDR1 and CDR2 (germline): SGDLS, YYNGEE. CDR3 length equals 16 residues. Here the CDR3 DNA reads TGTGCCAGCAGCGTAGGGACAACGGGATCAGGTGAAAAACTGTTTTTT. It is translated as CASSVGTTGSGEKLFF.